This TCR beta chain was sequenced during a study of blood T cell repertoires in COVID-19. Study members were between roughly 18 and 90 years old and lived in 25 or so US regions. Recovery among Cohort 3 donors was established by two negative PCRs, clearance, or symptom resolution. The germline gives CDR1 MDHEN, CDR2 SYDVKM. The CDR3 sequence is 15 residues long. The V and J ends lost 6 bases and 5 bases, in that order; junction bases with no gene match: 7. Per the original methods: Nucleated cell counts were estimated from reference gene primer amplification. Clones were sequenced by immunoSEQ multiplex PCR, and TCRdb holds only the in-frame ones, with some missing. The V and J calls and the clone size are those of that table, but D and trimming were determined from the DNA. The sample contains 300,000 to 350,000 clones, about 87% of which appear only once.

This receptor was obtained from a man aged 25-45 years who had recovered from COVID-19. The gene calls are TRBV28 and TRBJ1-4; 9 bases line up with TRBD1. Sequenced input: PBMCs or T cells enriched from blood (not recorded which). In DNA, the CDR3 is TGTGCCAGCAGAGGGACAGGGATCGGCAATGAAAAACTGTTTTTT. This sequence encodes CASRGTGIGNEKLFF.